The 14 T cell receptor beta chains given below trace back to one sample, sequenced in a study of CD8+ T cells in alopecia areata. Treatment given: oral pan-JAK inhibitor, 5-10 mg twice daily. Following RNA extraction, reverse transcription yielded cDNA that acted as the sequencing template. Libraries were prepared by immunoSEQ multiplex PCR; TCRdb keeps only in-frame clonotypes and omits some of them. The data hold around 120,000 clones, with approximately 59% observed a single time. The sequencing here drew on CD8+ T cells sorted from blood, taken at week 4, from a patient treated with tofacitinib. These receptors were collected from a human donor with alopecia areata.

V and J are TRBV5-1 and TRBJ1-5; possibly TRBD1 for D (5 bases). Trimming left V 7 bases short and J 0 bases short, with 14 bases between. In germline, CDR1 is SGHRS, CDR2 YFSETQ. The CDR3 runs 15 residues. CDR3 sequence (DNA): TGCGCCAGCTCCTTGGGGCTGGATAGCAATCAGCCCCAGCATTTT. Translating gives CASSLGLDSNQPQHF.

This clone was recorded only once. The chain joins TRBV7-9 to TRBJ2-7, with TRBD2 as a possible D gene (5 bases). Germline V CDR1 and CDR2: SEHNR, FQNEAQ (reference sequence). The CDR3 consists of 13 residues. The V gene lost 1 base and the J gene lost 2 bases, with 6 bases spanning the gap. This CDR3 is CASSLGGTYEQYF. The DNA of the CDR3 is TGTGCCAGCAGCTTAGGAGGGACCTACGAGCAGTACTTC.

This clone was detected only a few times. The V gene is TRBV27, the J gene TRBJ2-7; 7 nucleotides match TRBD1. Germline assignment: CDR1 MNHEY and CDR2 SMNVEV (reference sequence). Trimming cost V 6 bases and J 6 bases; bases outside gene matches: 20. The CDR3 consists of 17 residues. DNA of the CDR3: TGTGCCAGCAGCCACGAGTCCCCGGGACAGAGTATTTCCGAGCAGTACTTC. Encoded protein: CASSHESPGQSISEQYF.

This clone came up a few times. The chain links TRBV7-9 to TRBJ2-1; D is perhaps TRBD2 (6 bases). The CDR3 loop spans 13 amino acids. Per germline, CDR1 SEHNR and CDR2 FQNEAQ (reference sequence). V was cut by 2 bases and J by 7 bases, with 9 bases left in between. CDR3 nucleotide sequence: TGTGCCAGCAGCTTATATGGGAGGAATGAGCAGTTCTTC. Translating gives CASSLYGRNEQFF.

The chain combines TRBV7-8 with TRBJ2-3, with TRBD1 matching 9 bases. V trimming: 7 bases; J trimming: 2 bases; junction bases outside the gene matches: 10. The CDR3 has 16 residues. Germline CDR1 is SGHVS and CDR2 is FQNEAQ. Here the CDR3 DNA reads TGTGCCAGCATCCCATCCAGACAGGGGGTCACAGATACGCAGTATTTT. Translated, it gives CASIPSRQGVTDTQYF.

Comments on this clone: Within the sample, other DNA sequences also encode this same CDR3. This chain joins TRBV29-1 and TRBJ2-7; possible D gene TRBD1, 5 bases. The CDR3 length is 13 residues. V lost 4 bases, J lost 3 bases, and 13 bases lay in between. CDR1 is SQVTM, CDR2 ANQGSEA, per germline. CDR3 nucleotide sequence: TGCAGCGTTGGAGACAGAATAAGCTACGAGCAGTACTTC. Translating it yields CSVGDRISYEQYF.

The chain uses TRBV6-5 and TRBJ1-1; D is possibly TRBD1 (5 bases). This CDR3 comprises 14 residues. CDR1 MNHEY and CDR2 SVGAGI come from the germline V gene. Trimming pared 0 bases from V and 2 bases from J, leaving 7 bases between. CDR3 loop: CASSYSRGNTEAFF. The CDR3 DNA sequence: TGTGCCAGCAGTTACTCGAGGGGTAACACTGAAGCTTTCTTT.

J is TRBJ2-2 and V is TRBV4-1; possible D gene TRBD1, 6 bases. The CDR3 is made up of 15 amino acids. Germline loops: CDR1 MGHRA, CDR2 YSYEKL. V was cut by 5 bases and J by 1 base, with 11 bases left in between. Written as DNA, the CDR3 is TGCGCCAGCAGCTCCAGGGGTCAGAACACCGGGGAGCTGTTTTTT. Translated, it gives CASSSRGQNTGELFF.

This sequence joins TRBV30 and TRBJ1-2, with D perhaps matching TRBD1 (5 bases). CDR3 length equals 13 residues. With 7 bases removed from V and 3 bases from J, the gap between germline ends came to 15 bases. Germline V CDR1 and CDR2: GTSNPN, SVGIG (reference sequence). The CDR3 DNA reads as TGTGCCTTATCAGGGATACCGGACTATGGCTACACCTTC. Protein sequence: CALSGIPDYGYTF.

CDR3 DNA sequence: TGCGCCAGCAGCGAGACAGGCTATGGCTACACCTTC. Translation: CASSETGYGYTF. The rearrangement links TRBV5-1 to TRBJ1-2, with D possibly TRBD1 on 6 matching bases. Germline CDR1 and CDR2: SGHRS and YFSETQ. The germline V and J ends were trimmed by 4 bases and 4 bases, with 8 bases remaining between them. CDR3 length: 12 amino acids.

V is TRBV29-1 and J is TRBJ2-7, with 9 bases aligning to TRBD1. This CDR3 has 13 amino acids. The trim removed 4 bases at V and 9 bases at J, leaving 10 bases unmatched. Germline assignment: CDR1 SQVTM and CDR2 ANQGSEA. The CDR3 region is CSVVRAGTGMQYF. The CDR3 nucleotides are TGCAGCGTTGTTCGGGCTGGGACAGGGATGCAGTACTTC.

J is TRBJ1-2 and V is TRBV7-2; D remains ambiguous. The CDR3 is 13 residues long. V dropped 1 base and J dropped 1 base, with 4 bases sitting between them. The germline V gene encodes CDR1 SGHTA and CDR2 FQGNSA. The CDR3 DNA reads TGTGCCAGCAGCTTAGGGGGTAACTATGGCTACACCTTC. Translating gives CASSLGGNYGYTF.

The chain joins TRBV7-6 to TRBJ1-4; D not resolved. The CDR3 totals 15 residues. The germline gives CDR1 SGHVS, CDR2 FNYEAQ. Trimming cost V 2 bases and J 8 bases, with 15 bases left between them. This CDR3 is CASSLIGGSGEKLFF. For the CDR3, the DNA is TGTGCCAGCAGCTTAATTGGAGGGTCGGGGGAAAAACTGTTTTTT. Filled out from reference TRBV7-6 and TRBJ1-4, the complete variable domain reads GAGVSQSPRYKVTKRGQDVALRCDPISGHVSLYWYRQALGQGPEFLTYFNYEAQQDKSGLPNDRFSAERPEGSISTLTIQRTEQRDSAMYRCASSLIGGSGEKLFFGSGTQLSVL.

This chain uses TRBV15 with TRBJ2-1, with TRBD2 matching over 7 bases. V shed 4 bases, J shed 5 bases, and the junction held 5 bases outside the gene matches. The CDR3 extends over 14 amino acids. CDR1 is LNHNV and CDR2 is YYDKDF in the germline V gene (reference sequence). The CDR3 region has the DNA TGTGCCACCAGCACGGCGGGGGATAACAATGAGCAGTTCTTC. Translating it yields CATSTAGDNNEQFF.